This TCR beta chain appears in the sequencing data of a study of blood T cells in healthy people across ages (dated by TCRdb to 2013 to 2016). Background for the entire study: Template switching captured roughly one uniquely barcoded TCR beta cDNA molecule per two T cells in model experiments. Using deep sequencing normalized with unique cDNA molecular identifiers, the study measured how TCR beta repertoire diversity changes with age. Donors were grouped into four age groups: young (average roughly 15 years), middle-aged (around 39), aged (62) and long-lived (around 80). To avoid experimental bias, donors of different ages were randomly spread across the sequencing lanes. Using the same blood draw, the study looked at two additional independent replicas of 1 million unique cDNA reads for two donors, one aged 18 to 29 and the other aged 80 or older. General conclusions and limits of the study: Observed TCR beta diversity per million T cells fell roughly linearly with age, and a significant reduction was already apparent by age about 43. Compared with the aged group, the long-lived group had more naive CD4+ T cells, fewer expanded clones and increased TCR diversity, suggesting age selection. Because the CMV infection status of the donors was unknown, age-related changes in expanded clonotypes may potentially have been confounded. Because profiling used bulk unsorted PBMCs, naive and antigen-experienced compartments could not be compared conclusively. Estimates of total diversity from one million sequenced T cells were regarded as lower bounds and underestimates. Observed TCR beta diversity correlated strongly with the percentage of naive T cells measured by flow cytometry.

Library preparation used 5' RACE. These reads were obtained on an Illumina HiSeq 2500. The second PCR ran for about 7 to 11 cycles and used a J-beta primer mix along with a sample-barcoded 5' primer. A template-switch 5' adaptor carrying 12 random nucleotides introduced a unique molecular identifier onto each TCR beta cDNA molecule. Each sample yielded at least 3 million CDR3-containing paired-end reads. First-strand cDNA was synthesized from all RNA with the Mint cDNA synthesis kit, primed by a TRBC-specific oligonucleotide. All cDNA was treated with uracil-DNA glycosylase and then went through a first 18-cycle PCR with the universal primers M1SS and BC2_uni_R. From the authors' description of their analysis: For normalization, 1 million high-quality reads were randomly selected from each sample, with every read carrying a distinct molecular identifier. Reads with shared molecular identifiers were discarded instead of being binned into consensus sequences. MiTCR, set to a Q25 quality threshold and the strictest error-elimination algorithm, was used for CDR3 identification, clonotype clustering and error correction. Lower-bound total TCR beta diversity was estimated with a nonparametric unseen species model using Euler transformation. Starting from the raw public reads, TCRdb applied fastp trimming at Q25, assembled clones with MiXCR and retained in-frame beta chains. For every CDR3 protein sequence, its rows merge into one entry that carries the most common genes and DNA. In this record, the V and J calls reflect TCRdb's handling and not the investigators' own analysis. This sample holds about 1,800,000 distinct CDR3 sequences; 25% to 30% were observed only once. The top ten hold about 7.7% of the sample.

The CDR3 runs 14 residues from the cysteine to the phenylalanine. The retained sequence is limited to the CDR3, 42 bases, with the frame set at the first base. V and J are truncated by 5 bases and 0 bases respectively, leaving an intervening sequence of 7 bases. The germline V gene specifies KGHSH as CDR1 and LQKENI as CDR2. Comments on this clonotype: No antigen is known for it. Qualities for individual bases were not recorded, and no much larger clone is one base off.

Systemically healthy Caucasian individuals from Russia, 39 in total and aged roughly 6 to 95 years, were included as donors. Approximately 9.3 milliliters of peripheral blood were drawn from each donor into EDTA-treated Vacutainer tubes. Ficoll-Paque density-gradient centrifugation was used to isolate PBMCs, with at least 6 million obtained per sample. Trizol reagent was used to extract total RNA from the PBMCs, yielding at least 5 micrograms per sample. For every donor, an aliquot of PBMCs went through flow cytometry to measure the percentages of naive CD45RAhigh/CD27high T cells. The rearranged chain carries TRBV18 and TRBJ1-4; no D gene can be assigned with confidence. The sequenced sample was blood. The sequence was obtained from a woman aged 25 to 39 in good health. The CDR3: CASSTYATNEKLFF. The DNA sequence is given as TGTGCCAGCTCAACCTATGCAACTAATGAAAAACTGTTTTTT.